The 19 T cell receptor beta chains given below trace back to one sample, sequenced in a study of monozygotic twins with inflammatory bowel disease. TCRdb re-called the 5' RACE reads; one entry per CDR3 protein, DNA not given. Its table lists approximately 330,000 distinct CDR3 sequences. Sequencing input: blood. The receptors were sampled from a human donor with ulcerative colitis or Crohn's disease, or a healthy co-twin of an affected twin (not recorded which).

The genes are TRBV28 and TRBJ2-1; there is no DNA to check the TCRdb D call of TRBD2. Looked up from germline, CDR1 is MDHEN and CDR2 is SYDVKM. This CDR3 has 14 amino acids. The CDR3 here is CASRTSGGANEQFF. Looking up the rest from reference TRBV28 and TRBJ2-1 gives the full variable domain: DVKVTQSSRYLVKRTGEKVFLECVQDMDHENMFWYRQDPGLGLRLIYFSYDVKMKEKGDIPEGYSVSREKKERFSLILESASTNQTSMYLCASRTSGGANEQFFGPGTRLTVL.

V and J are TRBV5-1 and TRBJ2-5; TCRdb indicates TRBD2, and absent DNA this call remains unverified. The CDR3 spans 14 residues. Per germline, CDR1 SGHRS and CDR2 YFSETQ. CDR3: CASSLGTSRETQYF.

The J gene is TRBJ1-4, the V gene TRBV20-1. Per the germline V gene, CDR1 is DFQATT and CDR2 is SNEGSKA (reference sequence). The CDR3 length is 12 residues. CDR3 residues: CSARGRLGKLFF.

This chain uses TRBV9 with TRBJ1-1. The CDR3 runs 14 residues. Germline assignment: CDR1 SGDLS and CDR2 YYNGEE. CDR3 protein: CASSPAYMNTEAFF.

The rearrangement joins TRBV29-1 to TRBJ2-7. CDR3 length: 12 residues. Germline lookup yields CDR1 SQVTM and CDR2 ANQGSEA. CDR3 in amino acids: CSVEGPTYEQYF.

This chain joins TRBV5-1 and TRBJ2-2; absent DNA, TCRdb's TRBD1 call cannot be checked. This CDR3 has 16 residues. Looked up from germline, CDR1 is SGHRS and CDR2 is YFSETQ. CDR3 sequence: CASIDTGGSNTGELFF.

The chain employs TRBV15 and TRBJ2-1; TCRdb's D call, TRBD1, is unchecked because there is no DNA. Per the germline V gene, CDR1 is LNHNV and CDR2 is YYDKDF (reference sequence). The CDR3 has 14 amino acids. Here the CDR3 reads CATSRAPGGNEQFF.

V and J are TRBV29-1 and TRBJ2-7. CDR3 length: 15 residues. Germline V gene lookup returns CDR1 SQVTM and CDR2 ANQGSEA. The CDR3 protein is CSVEGSRVKIYEQYF.

The chain is built from TRBV7-2 and TRBJ2-1. CDR1 and CDR2 from the germline V gene are SGHTA and FQGNSA. The CDR3 extends over 12 amino acids. CDR3 amino acids: CASSNNYNEQFF.

This chain links TRBV19 with TRBJ2-5; TCRdb reports TRBD1, a call that lacks DNA to check it against. The CDR3 covers 14 residues. Germline V gives CDR1 LNHDA, CDR2 SQIVND (reference sequence). CDR3 protein: CASSQGTPSGTQYF. Full variable domain (remainder filled in from reference TRBV19 and TRBJ2-5): DGGITQSPKYLFRKEGQNVTLSCEQNLNHDAMYWYRQDPGQGLRLIYYSQIVNDFQKGDIAEGYSVSREKKESFPLTVTSAQKNPTAFYLCASSQGTPSGTQYFGPGTRLLVL.

The gene calls are TRBV20-1 and TRBJ2-7; the TRBD2 assignment by TCRdb is unverifiable without DNA. This CDR3 region has 21 residues. Germline CDR1 and CDR2: DFQATT and SNEGSKA (reference sequence). CDR3 sequence reads: CSARPVGLAGDLNSITYEQYF.

This chain connects TRBV27 to TRBJ1-4; no DNA is available, so the TRBD1 call from TCRdb remains unchecked. Germline assignment: CDR1 MNHEY and CDR2 SMNVEV (reference sequence). The CDR3 has 14 amino acids. CDR3 region: CASRSSGGNEKLFF.

V usage is TRBV6-2 or TRBV6-3 and J usage is TRBJ2-1; TCRdb picks TRBD1, but there is no DNA to check that call. This CDR3 spans 12 amino acids. Looked up from germline, CDR1 is MNHEY and CDR2 is SVGEGT. CDR3 protein: CASTHGGAEQFF.

The rearrangement links TRBV11-2 to TRBJ2-3; absent DNA, TCRdb's TRBD2 call cannot be checked. Germline CDR1 reads SGHAT; CDR2 reads FQNNGV. CDR3 length: 19 residues. CDR3: CASSLGDSGRVVGTDTQYF.

This rearrangement joins TRBV20-1 to TRBJ2-5; the D gene TCRdb calls, TRBD2, cannot be checked with no DNA. Germline V CDR1 and CDR2: DFQATT, SNEGSKA (reference sequence). The CDR3 totals 14 residues. The CDR3 protein is CSATSGGRGETQYF.

The chain joins TRBV7-3 to TRBJ2-1; TCRdb's D gene call, TRBD2, goes unchecked for lack of DNA. The CDR3 extends over 17 amino acids. The germline V gene has CDR1 SGHTA and CDR2 FQGTGA. CDR3 amino acids: CASTLMKVSGIGNEQFF.

V usage is TRBV15 and J usage is TRBJ1-2; TCRdb indicates TRBD1, and absent DNA this call remains unverified. Germline CDR1 LNHNV, CDR2 YYDKDF (reference sequence). CDR3 length equals 15 residues. This chain's CDR3 is CATRAPGRLNYGYTF.

The rearrangement joins TRBV3-1 to TRBJ2-2; TCRdb returns TRBD1, unconfirmable since there is no DNA. CDR1 and CDR2 from the germline V gene are LGHDT and YNNKEL (reference sequence). The CDR3 loop spans 14 amino acids. The CDR3 is CASSQGRSTGELFF.

V usage is TRBV2 and J usage is TRBJ1-5. The V gene's germline CDR1 is SNHLY and CDR2 FYNNEI. This CDR3 comprises 13 residues. CDR3 sequence reads: CASRPSSNQPQHF.